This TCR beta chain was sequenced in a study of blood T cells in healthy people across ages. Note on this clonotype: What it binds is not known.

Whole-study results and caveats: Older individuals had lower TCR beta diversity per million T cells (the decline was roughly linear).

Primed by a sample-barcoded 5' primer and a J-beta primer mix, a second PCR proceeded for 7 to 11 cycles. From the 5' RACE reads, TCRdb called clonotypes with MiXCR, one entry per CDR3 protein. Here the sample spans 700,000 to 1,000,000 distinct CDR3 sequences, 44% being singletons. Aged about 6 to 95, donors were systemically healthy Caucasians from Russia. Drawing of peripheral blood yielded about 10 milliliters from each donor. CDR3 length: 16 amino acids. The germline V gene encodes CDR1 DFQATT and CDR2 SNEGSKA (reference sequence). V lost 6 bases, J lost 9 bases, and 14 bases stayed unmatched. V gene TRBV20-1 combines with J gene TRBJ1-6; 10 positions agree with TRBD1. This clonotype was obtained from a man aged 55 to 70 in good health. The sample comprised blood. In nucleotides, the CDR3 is TGCAGTGCAGGAAGCGGGCGGGGACAGGGGATTTCACCCCTCCACTTT. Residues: CSAGSGRGQGISPLHF.